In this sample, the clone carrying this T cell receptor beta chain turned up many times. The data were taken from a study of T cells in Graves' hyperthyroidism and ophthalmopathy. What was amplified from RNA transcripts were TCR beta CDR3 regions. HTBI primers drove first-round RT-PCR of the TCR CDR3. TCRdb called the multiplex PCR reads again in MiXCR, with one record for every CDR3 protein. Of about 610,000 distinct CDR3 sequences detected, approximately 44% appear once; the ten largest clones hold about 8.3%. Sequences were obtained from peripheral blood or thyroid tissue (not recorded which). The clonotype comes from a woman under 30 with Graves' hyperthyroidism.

CDR3 in DNA: TGTGCCAGCAGCGTTTTAACACTCTACGAGCAGTACTTC. It translates to CASSVLTLYEQYF. This chain links TRBV5-5 with TRBJ2-7; D gene ambiguous. V shed 4 bases and J shed 3 bases, with 11 bases lying between them. Germline lookup yields CDR1 SGHKS and CDR2 YYEKEE (reference sequence). CDR3 length equals 13 residues. The variable domain in full, with the rest retrieved from reference TRBV5-5 and TRBJ2-7, is DAGVTQSPTHLIKTRGQQVTLRCSPISGHKSVSWYQQVLGQGPQFIFQYYEKEERGRGNFPDRFSARQFPNYSSELNVNALLLGDSALYLCASSVLTLYEQYFGPGTRLTVT.